One sample yielded the 17 T cell receptor beta chains listed below, sequenced in a study of cytomegalovirus exposure and HLA in healthy donors. The PCR made use of 60 Vbeta and 13 Jbeta primers. TCRdb's table, derived via immunoSEQ multiplex PCR, lists solely in-frame clones and lacks some. Found here are around 150,000 clones, roughly 87% of them singletons; the top ten hold 0.85%. Sequenced sample: PBMCs. The receptors derive from a woman aged 25 to 45 in good health and CMV-seronegative.

This clone was seen just once. This rearrangement joins TRBV2 to TRBJ2-2; 10 nucleotides agree with TRBD2. Germline loops: CDR1 SNHLY, CDR2 FYNNEI. There are 14 residues in the CDR3. Germline trimming cut 10 bases from V and 4 bases from J; bases unmatched to any gene: 6. The DNA for the CDR3 is TGTGCCACCGGACTAGCGGAGACCACCGGGGAGCTGTTTTTT. It encodes CATGLAETTGELFF. The full variable domain, with the rest looked up from reference TRBV2 and TRBJ2-2, is EPEVTQTPSHQVTQMGQEVILRCVPISNHLYFYWYRQILGQKVEFLVSFYNNEISEKSEIFDDQFSVERPDGSNFTLKIRSTKLEDSAMYFCATGLAETTGELFFGEGSRLTVL.

This clone came up once. The chain has TRBV6-5 and TRBJ1-2, with D hard to call. V was cut by 6 bases and J by 5 bases, with 16 bases left in between. This CDR3 comprises 14 residues. Germline V CDR1 and CDR2: MNHEY, SVGAGI. Here the CDR3 reads CASRILNGVYGYTF. The CDR3 region has the DNA TGTGCCAGCAGAATCTTAAACGGGGTTTATGGCTACACCTTC.

In the case of this clone: One junction end disagrees with the germline gene, perhaps due to a read error. The V gene is TRBV5-4, the J gene TRBJ2-7; no definite D call. The CDR3 contains 13 residues. The germline V gene has CDR1 SGHNT and CDR2 YYREEE (reference sequence). CDR3 sequence reads: CASSLKSSYGQYF. In DNA form, the CDR3 reads TGTGCCAGCAGCCTGAAGAGTTCCTACGGGCAGTACTTC.

The chain links TRBV14 to TRBJ2-7; the match to TRBD1 covers 7 bases. Trimming took 5 bases from V and 7 from J; bases not matched to a gene: 8. Germline V gene data show CDR1 as SGHDN and CDR2 as FVKESK. This CDR3 region has 13 residues. CDR3 sequence: CASSGSSRGEQYF. The CDR3 DNA follows: TGTGCCAGCAGCGGGAGCTCCAGGGGGGAGCAGTACTTC.

The CDR3 DNA follows: TGCGCCAGCAGCCGGGACTTGGGGGAGACCCAGTACTTC. This codes for CASSRDLGETQYF. The J gene is TRBJ2-5, the V gene TRBV5-1; possible D gene TRBD2, 6 bases. Germline V gene sequence: CDR1 SGHRS, CDR2 YFSETQ. The CDR3 sequence is 13 residues long. Between the trimmed V and J ends, which lost 4 bases and 5 bases, there was a span of 12 bases.

The chain has TRBV5-1 and TRBJ1-1; the match to TRBD1 covers 7 bases. The CDR3 spans 15 residues. Germline CDR1 reads SGHRS; CDR2 reads YFSETQ. Trimming removed 0 bases from V and 5 bases from J; junction bases left unmatched: 7. CDR3 amino acids: CASSLGPRGSTEAFF. The CDR3 nucleotides read TGCGCCAGCAGCTTGGGGCCCAGGGGGTCGACTGAAGCTTTCTTT.

The chain uses TRBV5-5 and TRBJ2-3, with D possibly matching TRBD1 (5 bases). CDR3 length: 13 amino acids. Germline CDR1 and CDR2: SGHKS and YYEKEE (reference sequence). V dropped 1 base and J dropped 4 bases, with 7 bases sitting between them. The CDR3 DNA follows: TGTGCCAGCAGCTTGCAGGGCGCAGATACGCAGTATTTT. It specifies CASSLQGADTQYF.

This sequence joins TRBV6-4 and TRBJ2-1; the match to TRBD1 covers 9 bases. Per the germline V gene, CDR1 is MRHNA and CDR2 is SNTAGT. The CDR3 is 16 amino acids. The trim removed 7 bases at V and 5 bases at J, leaving 12 bases unmatched. In DNA form, the CDR3 reads TGTGCCAGCAAACAGGGGGCGGGGGCCTTACACAATGAGCAGTTCTTC. Translated: CASKQGAGALHNEQFF.

The V and J genes are TRBV11-2 and TRBJ1-5, with 9 bases fitting TRBD1. Germline V lookup: CDR1 SGHAT, CDR2 FQNNGV. J gave up 3 bases and V 5 bases, and 8 bases lay outside the gene matches. CDR3 length: 16 residues. CDR3 region: CASSLGDRALNQPQHF. CDR3 in DNA: TGTGCCAGCAGCCTGGGGGACAGGGCCCTCAATCAGCCCCAGCATTTT.

The genes are TRBV4-3 and TRBJ2-7; possibly TRBD1 for D (8 bases). This CDR3 has 14 residues. V was shortened by 0 bases and J by 5 bases, with 11 bases between the two germline ends. The germline V gene encodes CDR1 LGHNA and CDR2 YSLEER. The CDR3 reads CASSQDTGGDEQYF. CDR3 in DNA: TGCGCCAGCAGCCAAGACACAGGGGGGGACGAGCAGTACTTC.

This sequence joins TRBV14 and TRBJ1-1, with D possibly being TRBD1 (6 bases). Germline V gene sequence: CDR1 SGHDN, CDR2 FVKESK. The CDR3 covers 17 residues. Trimming took off 2 bases at V and 4 bases at J, with 20 bases between the two ends. CDR3 in amino acids: CASSQTSFRGEVTEAFF. The DNA for the CDR3 is TGTGCCAGCAGCCAAACGAGTTTCAGGGGTGAAGTCACTGAAGCTTTCTTT.

V is TRBV7-9 and J is TRBJ2-5; 11 bases are shared with TRBD2. CDR1 is SEHNR and CDR2 is FQNEAQ in the germline V gene (reference sequence). This CDR3 region has 17 residues. Trimming cost V 5 bases and J 3 bases; bases outside gene matches: 11. As DNA, the CDR3 is TGTGCCAGCAGCCTTACAGCGCTAGCGGGGGGAAAAGAGACCCAGTACTTC. It translates to CASSLTALAGGKETQYF.

V is TRBV4-1 and J is TRBJ2-3, with TRBD2 identical over 14 bases. Trimming at V came to 5 bases and at J to 1 base, leaving 14 bases not matched to a gene. CDR3 length: 20 residues. Germline V CDR1 and CDR2: MGHRA, YSYEKL. CDR3 nucleotide sequence: TGCGCCAGCAGCTCCCCGACTAGCGGGAGGGCCAGGGATGGCACAGATACGCAGTATTTT. This codes for CASSSPTSGRARDGTDTQYF.

The chain has TRBV7-9 and TRBJ2-3, with D possibly matching TRBD2 (5 bases). CDR3 length: 15 amino acids. V lost 4 bases and J 6 bases, leaving 17 bases between the germline ends. Germline V gene lookup returns CDR1 SEHNR and CDR2 FQNEAQ (reference sequence). In nucleotides, the CDR3 is TGTGCCAGCAGCTCGGAGGTGCTTTCGAGGGATACGCAGTATTTT. Translating gives CASSSEVLSRDTQYF.

The chain combines TRBV9 with TRBJ2-1, with 10 bases that match TRBD2. CDR1 SGDLS and CDR2 YYNGEE come from the germline V gene. CDR3 length: 18 residues. V lost 0 bases, J lost 2 bases, and 8 bases stayed unmatched. The CDR3 bases are TGTGCCAGCAGCGTAGCTAGCGGGAGCGGCCCCGCCTACAATGAGCAGTTCTTC. Encoded protein: CASSVASGSGPAYNEQFF.

In regard to this clone: At one end, the junction sequence differs from germline, possibly due to a read error. The V and J genes are TRBV30 and TRBJ2-7; 9 bases agree with TRBD1. There are 16 residues in the CDR3. Germline-derived CDR1 and CDR2 are GTSNPN and SVGIG (reference sequence). CDR3 sequence: CAWSTGGPSRSYKQYF. The CDR3 nucleotides are TGTGCCTGGAGTACAGGGGGCCCAAGTAGATCCTACAAGCAGTACTTC.

The chain employs TRBV2 and TRBJ1-2; no clear D. CDR1 and CDR2 from the germline V gene are SNHLY and FYNNEI. Deletions cut 0 bases from V and 4 bases from J, with 9 bases between. The CDR3 spans 14 residues. The CDR3 is CASSEATAPYGYTF. DNA of the CDR3: TGTGCCAGCAGTGAAGCCACAGCCCCCTATGGCTACACCTTC.